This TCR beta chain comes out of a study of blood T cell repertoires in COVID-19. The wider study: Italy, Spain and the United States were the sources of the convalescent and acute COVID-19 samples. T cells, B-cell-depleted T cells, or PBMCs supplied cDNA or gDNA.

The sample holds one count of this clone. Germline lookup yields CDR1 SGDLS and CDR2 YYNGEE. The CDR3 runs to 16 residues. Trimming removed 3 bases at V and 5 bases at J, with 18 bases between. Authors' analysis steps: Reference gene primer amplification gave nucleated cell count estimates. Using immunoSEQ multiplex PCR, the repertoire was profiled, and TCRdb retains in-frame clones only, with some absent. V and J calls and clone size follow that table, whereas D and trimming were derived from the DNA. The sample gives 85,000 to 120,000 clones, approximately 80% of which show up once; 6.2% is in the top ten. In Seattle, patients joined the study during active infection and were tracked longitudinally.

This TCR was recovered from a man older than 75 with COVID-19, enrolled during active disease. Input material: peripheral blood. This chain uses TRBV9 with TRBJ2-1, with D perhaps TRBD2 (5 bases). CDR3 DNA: TGTGCCAGCAGCGCCTTTGGGAGCGGAGGAAACAATGAGCAGTTCTTC. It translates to CASSAFGSGGNNEQFF.